Below, one TCR beta chain is given with its context. Its antigen is as yet unknown. Looked up from germline, CDR1 is LNHDA and CDR2 is SQIVND (reference sequence). This CDR3 is built from 16 residues. V lost 3 bases, J lost 1 base, and 5 bases stayed unmatched. These data originate in a study of OX40 agonist ivuxolimab in advanced cancers. TCRdb's copy holds only in-frame clones and misses some; the assay was immunoSEQ multiplex PCR. Of tens of thousands of clones listed, roughly 80% are singletons. Regarding the study as a whole: Relative to CD4+, CD8+ T cells held more expanded clones on average.

The rearrangement uses TRBV19 and TRBJ2-7, with 11 positions matching TRBD2. The sequencing used CD4+ or CD8+ T cells sorted from blood, collected in a trial of the OX40 agonist ivuxolimab. This TCR was recovered from an adult with an advanced solid tumor such as melanoma, head and neck, liver or kidney cancer. The CDR3 spells CASSMTSGNTSYEQYF. The CDR3 DNA sequence: TGTGCCAGTAGTATGACTAGCGGGAATACATCCTACGAGCAGTACTTC.